These T cell receptor beta chains were read from a single sample in a study of T cell responses to AZD1222 COVID-19 vaccine. TCRdb keeps only in-frame clones here, not all; method: immunoSEQ multiplex PCR. Of tens of thousands of clones in the sample, over 85% were seen once. The source material was peripheral blood, sampled on day 0 of AZD1222 vaccination. The receptors originated from an adult in good health. CDR3s include the opening cysteine and the closing phenylalanine or tryptophan. Each record gives: D gene, clone size, V gene, J gene, CDR3 protein, CDR3 DNA. D genes are given only for firm matches. Clone size, where shown, is once, few, many, or a class for clones that have expanded.

>-|few|TRBV5-1|TRBJ2-2
CASSLIRGRAGELFF
TGCGCCAGCAGCTTGATCAGGGGTAGAGCCGGGGAGCTGTTTTTT
>-|-|TRBV18|TRBJ2-7
CASSPRGQWEYEQYF
TGTGCCAGCTCACCACGTGGGCAATGGGAGTACGAGCAGTACTTC
>-|-|TRBV10-3|TRBJ1-1
CAISQTDMNTEAFF
TGTGCCATCAGTCAGACAGACATGAACACTGAAGCTTTCTTT
>TRBD2|-|TRBV4-3|TRBJ2-1
CASSHQSWKNLAGVPGYNEQFF
TGCGCCAGCAGCCATCAAAGTTGGAAGAACCTAGCGGGAGTCCCGGGATACAATGAGCAGTTCTTC
>TRBD1|once|TRBV14|TRBJ1-1
CASSQDRQGLGTEAFF
TGTGCCAGCAGCCAAGACCGACAGGGGCTCGGAACTGAAGCTTTCTTT
>-|-|TRBV5-1|TRBJ2-5
CASSPGREQETQYF
TGCGCCAGCAGCCCTGGACGGGAACAAGAGACCCAGTACTTC
>-|-|TRBV19|TRBJ1-4
CASSMGATNEKLFF
TGTGCCAGTAGTATGGGAGCAACTAATGAAAAACTGTTTTTT
>-|-|TRBV6-5|TRBJ2-2
CASSQSGTLTGELFF
TGTGCCAGCAGTCAGTCCGGGACTCTCACCGGGGAGCTGTTTTTT
>TRBD2|-|TRBV27|TRBJ2-1
CASRDSGGPNEQFF
TGTGCCAGCCGCGATTCGGGGGGGCCAAATGAGCAGTTCTTC
>-|few|TRBV29-1|TRBJ1-1
CSSHLETLFTEAFF
TGCAGCTCCCACTTAGAAACACTATTCACTGAAGCTTTCTTT
>-|-|TRBV11-3|TRBJ2-7
CASSPRQGPNVEQYF
TGTGCCAGCAGCCCACGTCAGGGACCCAATGTAGAGCAGTACTTC
>-|-|TRBV3-1/TRBV3-2|TRBJ2-7
CASSQSGGNEQYF
TGTGCCAGCAGCCAGAGCGGAGGCAACGAGCAGTACTTC
>-|few|TRBV11-2|TRBJ1-3
CASSLNMDTIYF
TGTGCCAGCAGCTTAAACATGGACACCATATATTTT
>-|-|TRBV29-1|TRBJ1-3
CSAEEGNTIYF
TGCAGCGCCGAGGAGGGGAACACCATATATTTT
>TRBD1|-|TRBV28|TRBJ1-1
CASSLGQGRTEAFF
TGTGCCAGCAGTCTGGGACAGGGACGCACTGAAGCTTTCTTT
>-|-|TRBV5-1|TRBJ2-7
CASSLTGRDESYEQYF
TGCGCCAGCAGCTTGACGGGTCGGGATGAGAGCTACGAGCAGTACTTC
>-|-|TRBV18|TRBJ1-4
CASSPGRNNEKLFF
TGTGCCAGCTCACCCGGACGGAATAATGAAAAACTGTTTTTT
>-|-|TRBV10-2|TRBJ2-7
CASRAGTLTYEQYF
TGCGCCAGCAGGGCCGGGACACTTACCTACGAGCAGTACTTC
>-|few|TRBV3-1/TRBV3-2|TRBJ1-1
CASSQAQGAFF
TGTGCCAGCAGCCAAGCCCAGGGGGCTTTCTTT
>-|-|TRBV11-3|TRBJ2-1
CASSLAERQSQFF
TGTGCCAGCAGCTTAGCCGAGCGGCAGTCGCAGTTCTTC
>TRBD2|-|TRBV2|TRBJ2-1
CASRIAGGPGNEQFF
TGTGCCAGCAGGATAGCGGGGGGGCCGGGTAATGAGCAGTTCTTC
>-|-|TRBV30|TRBJ1-5
CACSSSNQPQHF
TGTGCCTGCTCATCTAGCAATCAGCCCCAGCATTTT
>-|-|TRBV3-1/TRBV3-2|TRBJ1-1
CASSQARDLAFF
TGTGCCAGCAGCCAAGCCCGGGACCTAGCTTTCTTT
>-|-|TRBV5-1|TRBJ2-7
CASSSMTGAEQYF
TGCGCCAGCAGCTCGATGACCGGAGCCGAGCAGTACTTC
>-|large|TRBV18|TRBJ2-7
CASSPPAGPGEQYF
TGTGCCAGCTCACCACCCGCGGGCCCGGGGGAGCAGTACTTC
>-|-|TRBV9|TRBJ2-7
CASSLGGEQYF
TGTGCCAGCAGCCTCGGGGGCGAGCAGTACTTC
>-|-|TRBV4-2|TRBJ1-1
CASSVEMGNTEAFF
TGTGCCAGCAGCGTCGAGATGGGGAACACTGAAGCTTTCTTT
>TRBD1|-|TRBV9|TRBJ1-6
CASAQGQGNSPLHF
TGTGCCAGCGCCCAGGGACAGGGTAATTCACCCCTCCACTTT
>TRBD1|-|TRBV30|TRBJ1-1
CVIGTGGVITEAFF
TGTGTCATTGGGACAGGGGGGGTGATCACTGAAGCTTTCTTT
>-|-|TRBV27|TRBJ2-1
CASSRVGEKGNEQFF
TGTGCCAGCAGCCGCGTCGGGGAGAAGGGCAATGAGCAGTTCTTC
>-|-|TRBV7-2|TRBJ1-2
CASSLHQTRGTNYGYTF
TGTGCCAGCAGCTTACACCAGACGCGAGGGACTAACTATGGCTACACCTTC
>TRBD1|-|TRBV28|TRBJ1-2
CASVKLAGTAAGHGYTF
TGTGCCAGCGTGAAACTCGCCGGGACAGCCGCTGGACATGGCTACACCTTC
>-|-|TRBV30|TRBJ1-2
CAWSGGNDYGYTF
TGTGCCTGGAGTGGGGGCAACGACTATGGCTACACCTTC
>-|-|TRBV11-3|TRBJ2-7
CASSLEDGSYEQYF
TGTGCCAGCAGCTTAGAGGACGGTTCCTACGAGCAGTACTTC
>-|-|TRBV6-1|TRBJ1-6
CASSSIPTNSPLHF
TGTGCCAGCAGTTCTATACCAACCAATTCACCCCTCCACTTT
>-|-|TRBV6-2/TRBV6-3|TRBJ2-3
CASSYDLASDTQYF
TGTGCCAGCAGTTACGACCTAGCATCCGATACGCAGTATTTT
>TRBD1|-|TRBV30|TRBJ1-4
CAWDRGDEKLFF
TGTGCCTGGGACAGGGGGGATGAAAAACTGTTTTTT
>TRBD2|-|TRBV4-2|TRBJ2-7
CASSLSGTSGPYEQYF
TGTGCCAGCAGCCTTTCCGGGACTAGCGGCCCTTACGAGCAGTACTTC
>TRBD1|-|TRBV24-1|TRBJ2-2
CATADMRPGTGKTGELFF
TGTGCCACCGCGGATATGCGACCCGGGACAGGGAAAACCGGGGAGCTGTTTTTT
>-|-|TRBV5-1|TRBJ2-5
CASRAGRETQYF
TGCGCCAGCAGGGCAGGGCGAGAGACCCAGTACTTC
>-|-|TRBV5-1|TRBJ2-1
CASSFSQLYEQFF
TGCGCCAGCAGCTTCTCCCAGTTGTATGAGCAGTTCTTC
>-|-|TRBV6-5|TRBJ1-1
CASSYSRGRSTEAFF
TGTGCCAGCAGTTACTCCAGAGGGAGGAGCACTGAAGCTTTCTTT
>-|-|TRBV4-3|TRBJ2-6
CASSQNGGANVLTF
TGCGCCAGCAGCCAGAACGGTGGGGCCAACGTCCTGACTTTC
>-|once|TRBV5-4|TRBJ2-2
CASSLINTGELFF
TGTGCCAGCAGCTTGATTAACACCGGGGAGCTGTTTTTT
>TRBD1|-|TRBV5-1|TRBJ1-6
CASSPTQGGNSPLHF
TGCGCCAGCAGCCCCACCCAGGGGGGAAATTCACCCCTCCACTTT
>-|-|TRBV23-1|TRBJ1-4
CARRNEKLFF
TGCGCCAGGCGTAATGAAAAACTGTTTTTT
>-|once|TRBV7-9|TRBJ1-2
CASSLPGGYGYTF
TGTGCCAGCAGCTTACCGGGTGGCTATGGCTACACCTTC
>TRBD1|once|TRBV7-3|TRBJ1-2
CASSPQGGLHGYTF
TGTGCCAGCAGCCCACAGGGGGGGTTACATGGCTACACCTTC
>-|-|TRBV11-2|TRBJ1-4
CASSSVNNEKLFF
TGTGCCAGCAGTTCCGTCAACAATGAAAAACTGTTTTTT
>TRBD1|-|TRBV9|TRBJ2-5
CASSPTGGQETQYF
TGTGCCAGCAGTCCGACAGGGGGCCAAGAGACCCAGTACTTC
>-|-|TRBV6-6|TRBJ1-6
CASSYPRDSPLHF
TGTGCCAGCAGTTACCCTAGGGATTCACCCCTCCACTTT
>-|-|TRBV6-5|TRBJ1-1
CASSYGGVITEAFF
TGTGCCAGCAGTTATGGAGGTGTAATCACTGAAGCTTTCTTT
>TRBD2|-|TRBV6-1|TRBJ2-5
CASSERASGQETQYF
TGTGCCAGCAGTGAAAGGGCTAGCGGACAAGAGACCCAGTACTTC